Listed below are T cell receptor beta chains from one sample, sequenced in a study of cytomegalovirus exposure and HLA in healthy donors. TCRdb's copy holds only in-frame clones and misses some; the assay was immunoSEQ multiplex PCR. The sample lists approximately 170,000 clones, under 85% occurring once. The sequencing input was PBMCs. These receptors were taken from a woman between 18 and 30 years old in good health and CMV-seropositive. CDR3s include the opening cysteine and the closing phenylalanine or tryptophan. The order of the fields is D gene, V gene, J gene, clone size, CDR3 DNA, CDR3 protein. A D gene is named only where the DNA matches it firmly. The size entry is marked missing in some rows and otherwise reads once, few, many or a size class.

-	TRBV7-8	TRBJ2-1	-	TGTGCCAGCAGCTTAAGGACTAATGAGCAGTTCTTC	CASSLRTNEQFF
-	TRBV7-9	TRBJ1-2	-	TGTGCCAGCAGCTTAGGGAGAGGACAGAGTGACTATGGCTACACCTTC	CASSLGRGQSDYGYTF
TRBD1	TRBV6-1	TRBJ2-1	-	TGTGCCAGCAGATACAGGGGCTACAATGAGCAGTTCTTC	CASRYRGYNEQFF
TRBD2	TRBV4-3	TRBJ2-5	-	TGCGCCAGCAGCCAGGAAGCGGGGGGGCCGGGAGAGACCCAGTACTTC	CASSQEAGGPGETQYF
TRBD2	TRBV9	TRBJ2-3	-	TGTGCCAGCAGCTTGACTAGCGGGGGGGGAATCACAGATACGCAGTATTTT	CASSLTSGGGITDTQYF
-	TRBV16	TRBJ1-2	-	TGTGCCAGCAGCCCGGGGGGGGACTATGGCTACACCTTC	CASSPGGDYGYTF
-	TRBV4-3	TRBJ1-4	-	TGCGCCAGCAGACGGTCTCAGGGTGTTAATGAAAAACTGTTTTTT	CASRRSQGVNEKLFF
-	TRBV6-1	TRBJ1-4	few	TGTGCCGCCCTGAGGGCCTTCGGGGAAAAACTGTTTTTT	CAALRAFGEKLFF
-	TRBV6-1	TRBJ2-7	-	TGTGCCAGCAGTGAAGCCCTCGACAGGCACTACGAGCAGTACTTC	CASSEALDRHYEQYF
TRBD1	TRBV19	TRBJ1-4	-	TGTGCCAGTAGTATACGCCACGACAGGGAACTGTTTTTT	CASSIRHDRELFF
-	TRBV7-9	TRBJ1-3	-	TGTGCCAGCACCGACGACAGGAGCTCGAGGGACACCATATATTTT	CASTDDRSSRDTIYF
TRBD1	TRBV27	TRBJ2-7	-	TGTGCCAGCAGTTTCTATGACACTCGACAGGGCTACGAGCAGTACTTC	CASSFYDTRQGYEQYF
TRBD2	TRBV11-1	TRBJ2-7	-	TGTGCCAGCAGCTTATGGTCTAGCGGGGCCTACGAGCAGTACTTC	CASSLWSSGAYEQYF
-	TRBV11-2	TRBJ2-2	-	TGTGCCAGCAGCCACACAAAGCGCGGGGGCGCCACCGGGGAGCTGTTTTTT	CASSHTKRGGATGELFF
-	TRBV7-9	TRBJ1-5	few	TGTGCCAGCAGCCAGAACGAAAATCAGCCCCAGCATTTT	CASSQNENQPQHF
TRBD2	TRBV5-1	TRBJ2-2	-	TGCGCCAGCACCTTAGATGGGAGGGGCACCGGGGAGCTGTTTTTT	CASTLDGRGTGELFF
TRBD2	TRBV30	TRBJ2-5	-	TGTGCCTGGACCCGTACGGGGGGGCCTGAGACCCAGTACTTC	CAWTRTGGPETQYF
TRBD2	TRBV9	TRBJ2-2	-	TGTGCCAGTAGCGGGGGAGTTTTTTTTGGGGAGCTGTTTTTT	CASSGGVFFGELFF
-	TRBV10-3	TRBJ2-2	-	TGTGCCATCAGTGAGTCGGAGTACACCGGGGAGCTGTTTTTT	CAISESEYTGELFF
-	TRBV10-3	TRBJ1-4	once	TGTGCCATCAGTGAGACTATGCAGAGACCTAATGAAAAACTGTTTTTT	CAISETMQRPNEKLFF
-	TRBV13	TRBJ2-5	once	TGTGCCAGCAGCCCCCCGGGAAGGGGGAAGACCCAGTACTTC	CASSPPGRGKTQYF
TRBD2	TRBV7-2	TRBJ2-3	-	TGTGCCAGCAGCTCAGGACTAGAAACGCAGTATTTT	CASSSGLETQYF
TRBD2	TRBV7-9	TRBJ2-7	-	TGTTCCAGCAGCTTCCTAGCGGGGGCCAACTACGAGCAGTACTTC	CSSSFLAGANYEQYF
-	TRBV9	TRBJ2-2	-	TGTGCCAGCAGCCCGAGGGCTACGGGCACCGGGGAGCTGTTTTTT	CASSPRATGTGELFF
TRBD2	TRBV14	TRBJ2-5	-	TGTGCCAGCGCCTGGGAGGGACAAGAGACCCAGTACTTC	CASAWEGQETQYF
TRBD1	TRBV7-8	TRBJ1-1	once	TGTGCCAGCAGCTTGACTTGGACAGGGTTGAACACTGAAGCTTTCTTT	CASSLTWTGLNTEAFF
-	TRBV5-6	TRBJ1-1	-	TGTGCCAGCAGCTCGCCGGCGGAGGGATGGACTGAAGCTTTCTTT	CASSSPAEGWTEAFF
TRBD1	TRBV10-3	TRBJ1-2	-	TGTGCCATCAGTGTCCCCCGACAGGGAAATAGACATGGCTACACCTTC	CAISVPRQGNRHGYTF
-	TRBV7-2	TRBJ1-5	-	TGTGCCAGCAGCTTCAATAGCAATCAGCCCCAGCATTTT	CASSFNSNQPQHF
-	TRBV10-3	TRBJ2-5	-	TGTGCCATCAGACAGTCCTTGGGAGAGACCCAGTACTTC	CAIRQSLGETQYF
TRBD2	TRBV7-9	TRBJ2-3	few	TGTGCCAGCAGCTTCTCAGCGGGGGGCACAGATACGCAGTATTTT	CASSFSAGGTDTQYF
-	TRBV6-9	TRBJ2-5	-	TGTGCCAGCAGTTATAATACAGGGAGCAGGGAGACCCAGTACTTC	CASSYNTGSRETQYF
TRBD1	TRBV28	TRBJ1-5	-	TGTGCCAGCAGCCGGGACAGTAGCAATCAGCCCCAGCATTTT	CASSRDSSNQPQHF
TRBD1	TRBV5-6	TRBJ1-6	-	TGTGCCAGCAGCTCAGGGGACAGTGGATCCTATAATTCACCCCTCCACTTT	CASSSGDSGSYNSPLHF
TRBD2	TRBV28	TRBJ2-3	-	TGTGCCAGCAGTTTATTAGCGGGGGGAACAGATACGCAGTATTTT	CASSLLAGGTDTQYF
-	TRBV2	TRBJ2-3	-	TGTGCCAGCAGTGAAGCGCTTGGGGGCGGCACAGATACGCAGTATTTT	CASSEALGGGTDTQYF
-	TRBV5-4	TRBJ2-3	-	TGTGCCAGCAGCCAAAGATTGGGGCGAGATACGCAGTATTTT	CASSQRLGRDTQYF
TRBD1	TRBV7-8	TRBJ2-1	-	TGTGCCAGCAGACGACAGGGGGCCTCCTACAATGAGCAGTTCTTC	CASRRQGASYNEQFF
TRBD2	TRBV10-3	TRBJ2-7	few	TGTGCCATCAGTGATAGCGGGCCCTACGAGCAGTACTTC	CAISDSGPYEQYF
-	TRBV6-1	TRBJ1-2	few	TGTGCCAGCAGTGAAGCGGGAGGGTATGGCTACACCTTC	CASSEAGGYGYTF
-	TRBV7-9	TRBJ2-2	-	TGTTCCAGCAGTCAGGATTTTGGGCTGTTTTTT	CSSSQDFGLFF
-	TRBV4-3	TRBJ2-3	-	TGCGCCAGCAGCCAAGGACGCGAGCGGGTAGATACGCAGTATTTT	CASSQGRERVDTQYF
-	TRBV25-1	TRBJ2-1	-	TGTGCCAGCAGCGCCAAAGGAGGAAATGAGCAGTTCTTC	CASSAKGGNEQFF
TRBD1	TRBV18	TRBJ1-6	-	TGTGCCAGCTCACGGACAGGGGGAGAGTCACCCCTCCACTTT	CASSRTGGESPLHF
-	TRBV6-5	TRBJ1-3	-	TGTGCCAGCAGTTACTCTCAGGGGTCCTCTGGAAACACCATATATTTT	CASSYSQGSSGNTIYF
TRBD2	TRBV13	TRBJ2-3	-	TGTGCCAGCAGCTTACGCGGGGGGGCGGATACGCAGTATTTT	CASSLRGGADTQYF
-	TRBV27	TRBJ2-5	-	TGTGCCAGCAGTTTAGGACAGCCTAGGGGAGAGACCCAGTACTTC	CASSLGQPRGETQYF
-	TRBV30	TRBJ2-1	-	TGTGCCTGGAGTGAAGTCGGGGAGCAGTTCTTC	CAWSEVGEQFF
TRBD1	TRBV7-7	TRBJ2-3	-	TGTGCTAGCAGCGCGGACAGGGCAGATACGCAGTATTTT	CASSADRADTQYF
-	TRBV4-1	TRBJ2-7	-	TGCGCCAGTACCACGGCCCAGGGTGCCTACGAGCAGTACTTC	CASTTAQGAYEQYF
TRBD1	TRBV7-6	TRBJ2-1	-	TGTGCCAGCGGGATTACAGGGGAAGGCAATGAGCAGTTCTTC	CASGITGEGNEQFF
TRBD2	TRBV2	TRBJ2-1	-	TGTGCCAGCAGGACCGGGACTAGTGGGGGGGCCTACAATGAGCAGTTCTTC	CASRTGTSGGAYNEQFF